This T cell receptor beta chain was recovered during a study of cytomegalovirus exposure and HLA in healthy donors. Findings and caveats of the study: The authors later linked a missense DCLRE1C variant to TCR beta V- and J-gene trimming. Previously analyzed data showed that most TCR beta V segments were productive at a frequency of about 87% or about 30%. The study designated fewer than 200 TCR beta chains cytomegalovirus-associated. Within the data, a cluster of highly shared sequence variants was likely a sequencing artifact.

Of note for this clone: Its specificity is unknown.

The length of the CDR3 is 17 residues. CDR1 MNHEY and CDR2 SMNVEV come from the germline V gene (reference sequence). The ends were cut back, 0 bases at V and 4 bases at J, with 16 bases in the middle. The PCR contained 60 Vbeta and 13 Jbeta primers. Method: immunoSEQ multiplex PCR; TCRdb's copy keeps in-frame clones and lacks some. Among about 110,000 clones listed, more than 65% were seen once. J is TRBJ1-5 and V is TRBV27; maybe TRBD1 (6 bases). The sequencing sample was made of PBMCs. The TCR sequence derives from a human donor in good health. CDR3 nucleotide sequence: TGTGCCAGCAGTTTATCGAGGGGCAGGGGCGGGAATCAGCCCCAGCATTTT. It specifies CASSLSRGRGGNQPQHF.